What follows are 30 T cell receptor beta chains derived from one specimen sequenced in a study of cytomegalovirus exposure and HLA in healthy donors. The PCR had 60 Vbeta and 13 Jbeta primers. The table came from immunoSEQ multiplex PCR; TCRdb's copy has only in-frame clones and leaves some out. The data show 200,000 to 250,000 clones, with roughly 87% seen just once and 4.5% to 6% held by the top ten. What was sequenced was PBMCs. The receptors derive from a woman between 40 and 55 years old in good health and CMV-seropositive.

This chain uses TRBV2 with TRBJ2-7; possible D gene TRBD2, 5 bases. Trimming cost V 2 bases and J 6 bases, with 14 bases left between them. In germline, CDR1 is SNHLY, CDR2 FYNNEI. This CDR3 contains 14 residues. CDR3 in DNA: TGTGCCAGCAGTGAACACAGCGGTCCTGGCGAGCAGTACTTC. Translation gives CASSEHSGPGEQYF.

The CDR3 coding sequence is TGTGCTAGTGGTTTGGTACTTATACCGTGGACCGAGACAGAGATTTCCTCTAACTATGGCTACACCTTC. This translates into CASGLVLIPWTETEISSNYGYTF. J is TRBJ1-2 and V is TRBV12-5; tentative D call: TRBD1 (5 bases). The ends were cut back, 0 bases at V and 0 bases at J, with 32 bases in the middle. The CDR3 sequence is 23 residues long. Germline-derived CDR1 and CDR2 are LGHNT and FRNRAP.

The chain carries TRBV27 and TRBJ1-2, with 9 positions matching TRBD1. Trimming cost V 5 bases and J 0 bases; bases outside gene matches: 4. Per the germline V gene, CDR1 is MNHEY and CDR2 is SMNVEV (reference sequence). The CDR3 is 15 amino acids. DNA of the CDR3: TGTGCCAGCAGTCCTGGGACAGGGACTAACTATGGCTACACCTTC. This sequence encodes CASSPGTGTNYGYTF.

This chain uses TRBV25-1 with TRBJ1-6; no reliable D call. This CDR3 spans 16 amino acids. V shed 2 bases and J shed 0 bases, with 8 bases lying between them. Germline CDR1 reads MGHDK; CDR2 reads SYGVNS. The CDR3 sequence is CASSEPGSSYNSPLHF. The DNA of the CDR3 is TGTGCCAGCAGTGAACCCGGGAGCTCCTATAATTCACCCCTCCACTTT. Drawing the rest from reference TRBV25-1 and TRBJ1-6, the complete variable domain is EADIYQTPRYLVIGTGKKITLECSQTMGHDKMYWYQQDPGMELHLIHYSYGVNSTEKGDLSSESTVSRIRTEHFPLTLESARPSHTSQYLCASSEPGSSYNSPLHFGNGTRLTVT.

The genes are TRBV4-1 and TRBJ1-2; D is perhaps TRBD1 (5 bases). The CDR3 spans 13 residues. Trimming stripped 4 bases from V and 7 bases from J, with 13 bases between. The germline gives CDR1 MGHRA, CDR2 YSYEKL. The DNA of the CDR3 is TGCGCCAGCAGCCTTTCCCTGGGGGGTGGCTACACCTTC. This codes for CASSLSLGGGYTF.

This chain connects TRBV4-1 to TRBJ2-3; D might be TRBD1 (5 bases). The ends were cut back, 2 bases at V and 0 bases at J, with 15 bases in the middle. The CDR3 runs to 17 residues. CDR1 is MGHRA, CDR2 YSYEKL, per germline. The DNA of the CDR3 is TGCGCCAGCAGCCAACCTATTATTGGGGCCAGCACAGATACGCAGTATTTT. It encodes CASSQPIIGASTDTQYF.

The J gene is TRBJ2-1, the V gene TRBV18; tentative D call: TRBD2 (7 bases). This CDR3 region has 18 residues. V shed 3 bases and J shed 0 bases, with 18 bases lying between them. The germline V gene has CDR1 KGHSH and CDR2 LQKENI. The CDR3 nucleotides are TGTGCCAGCTCACCGGTACGAGGGGGGGCCTCCTCCTACAATGAGCAGTTCTTC. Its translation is CASSPVRGGASSYNEQFF.

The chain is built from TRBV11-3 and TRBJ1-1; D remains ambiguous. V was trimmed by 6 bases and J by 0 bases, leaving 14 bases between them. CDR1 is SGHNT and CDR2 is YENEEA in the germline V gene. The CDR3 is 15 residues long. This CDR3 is CASRNPAGVNTEAFF. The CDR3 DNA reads TGTGCCAGCAGGAACCCGGCGGGAGTGAACACTGAAGCTTTCTTT.

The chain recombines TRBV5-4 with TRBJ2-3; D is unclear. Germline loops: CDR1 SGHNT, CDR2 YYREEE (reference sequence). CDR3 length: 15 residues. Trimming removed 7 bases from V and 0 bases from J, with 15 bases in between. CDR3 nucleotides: TGTGCCAGCCGCCTGACCGGGTCTAGCACAGATACGCAGTATTTT. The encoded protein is CASRLTGSSTDTQYF.

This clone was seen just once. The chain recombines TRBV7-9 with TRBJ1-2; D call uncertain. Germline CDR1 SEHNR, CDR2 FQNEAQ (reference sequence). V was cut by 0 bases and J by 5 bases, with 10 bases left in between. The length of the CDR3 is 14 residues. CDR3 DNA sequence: TGTGCCAGCAGCTTAGCGGAGGTCCCTTATGGCTACACCTTC. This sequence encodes CASSLAEVPYGYTF.

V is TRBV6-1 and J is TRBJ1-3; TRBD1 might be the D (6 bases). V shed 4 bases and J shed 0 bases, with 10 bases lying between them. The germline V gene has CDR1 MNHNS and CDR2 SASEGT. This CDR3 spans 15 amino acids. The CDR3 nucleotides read TGTGCCAGCAGTGGGACAGTTCGCTCTGGAAACACCATATATTTT. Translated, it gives CASSGTVRSGNTIYF.

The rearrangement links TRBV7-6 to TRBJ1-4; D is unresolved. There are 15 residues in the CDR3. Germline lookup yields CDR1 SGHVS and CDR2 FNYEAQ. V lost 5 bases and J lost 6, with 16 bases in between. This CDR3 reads CASSHYQTTYEKLFF. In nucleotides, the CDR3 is TGTGCCAGCAGCCATTACCAGACAACGTATGAAAAACTGTTTTTT.

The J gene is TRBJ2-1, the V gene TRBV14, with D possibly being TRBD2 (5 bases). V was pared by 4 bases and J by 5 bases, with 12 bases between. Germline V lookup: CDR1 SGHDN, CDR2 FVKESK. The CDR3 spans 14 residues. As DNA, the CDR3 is TGTGCCAGCAGCCGACCGGGGTTAGACAATGAGCAGTTCTTC. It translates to CASSRPGLDNEQFF. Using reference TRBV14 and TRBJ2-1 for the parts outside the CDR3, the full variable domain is EAGVTQFPSHSVIEKGQTVTLRCDPISGHDNLYWYRRVMGKEIKFLLHFVKESKQDESGMPNNRFLAERTGGTYSTLKVQPAELEDSGVYFCASSRPGLDNEQFFGPGTRLTVL.

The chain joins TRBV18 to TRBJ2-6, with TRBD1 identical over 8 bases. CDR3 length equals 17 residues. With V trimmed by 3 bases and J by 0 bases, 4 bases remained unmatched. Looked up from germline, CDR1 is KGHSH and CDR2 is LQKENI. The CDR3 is CASSPDRASSGANVLTF. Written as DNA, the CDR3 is TGTGCCAGCTCACCGGACAGGGCCAGCTCTGGGGCCAACGTCCTGACTTTC.

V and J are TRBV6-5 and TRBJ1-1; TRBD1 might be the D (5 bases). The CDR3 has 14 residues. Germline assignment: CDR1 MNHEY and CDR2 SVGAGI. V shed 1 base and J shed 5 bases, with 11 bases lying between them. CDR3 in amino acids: CASSYWGEETEAFF. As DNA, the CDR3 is TGTGCCAGCAGTTACTGGGGGGAAGAGACTGAAGCTTTCTTT.

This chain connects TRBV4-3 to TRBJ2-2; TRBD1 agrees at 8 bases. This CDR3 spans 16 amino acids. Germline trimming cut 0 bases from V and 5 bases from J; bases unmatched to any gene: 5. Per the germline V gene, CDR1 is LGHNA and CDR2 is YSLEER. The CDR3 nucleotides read TGCGCCAGCAGCCAAGAGGACAGGGCAGAAACCGGGGAGCTGTTTTTT. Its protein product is CASSQEDRAETGELFF.

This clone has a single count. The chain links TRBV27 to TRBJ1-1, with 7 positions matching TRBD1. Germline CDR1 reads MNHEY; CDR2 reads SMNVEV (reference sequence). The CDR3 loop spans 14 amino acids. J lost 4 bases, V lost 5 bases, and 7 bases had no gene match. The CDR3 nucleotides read TGTGCCAGCAGTGTTGACAGGGTCGGCACTGAAGCTTTCTTT. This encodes CASSVDRVGTEAFF.

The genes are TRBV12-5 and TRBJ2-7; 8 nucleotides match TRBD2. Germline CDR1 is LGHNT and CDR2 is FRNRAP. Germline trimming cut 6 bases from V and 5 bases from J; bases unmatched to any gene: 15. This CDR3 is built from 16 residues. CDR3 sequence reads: CASGTFGAGVLHEQYF. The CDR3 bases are TGTGCTAGTGGCACTTTTGGAGCGGGAGTACTCCACGAGCAGTACTTC. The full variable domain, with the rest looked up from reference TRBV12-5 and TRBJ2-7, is DARVTQTPRHKVTEMGQEVTMRCQPILGHNTVFWYRQTMMQGLELLAYFRNRAPLDDSGMPKDRFSAEMPDATLATLKIQPSEPRDSAVYFCASGTFGAGVLHEQYFGPGTRLTVT.

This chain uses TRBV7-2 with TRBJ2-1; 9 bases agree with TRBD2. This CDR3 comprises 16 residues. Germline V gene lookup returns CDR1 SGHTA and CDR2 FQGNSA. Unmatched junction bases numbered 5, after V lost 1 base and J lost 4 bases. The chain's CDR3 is CASSLEGGGAYNEQFF. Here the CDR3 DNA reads TGTGCCAGCAGCTTAGAAGGCGGGGGGGCTTACAATGAGCAGTTCTTC.

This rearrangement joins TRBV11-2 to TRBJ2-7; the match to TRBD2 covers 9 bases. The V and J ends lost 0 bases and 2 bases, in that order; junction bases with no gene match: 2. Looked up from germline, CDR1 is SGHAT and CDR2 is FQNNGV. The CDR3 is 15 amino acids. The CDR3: CASSLERLAAYEQYF. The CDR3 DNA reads TGTGCCAGCAGCTTAGAAAGACTAGCGGCCTACGAGCAGTACTTC.

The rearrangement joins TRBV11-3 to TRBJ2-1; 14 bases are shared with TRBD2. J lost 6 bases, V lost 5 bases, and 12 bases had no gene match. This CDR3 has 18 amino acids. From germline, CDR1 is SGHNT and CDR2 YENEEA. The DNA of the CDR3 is TGTGCCAGCAGCCCGCCCGAGAAGACTAGCGGGAGGGTCAATGAGCAGTTCTTC. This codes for CASSPPEKTSGRVNEQFF.

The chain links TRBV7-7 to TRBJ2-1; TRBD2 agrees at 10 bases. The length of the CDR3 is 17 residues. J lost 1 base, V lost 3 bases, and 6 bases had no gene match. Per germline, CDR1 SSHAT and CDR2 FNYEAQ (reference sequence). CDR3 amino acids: CASSFPIAGGSYNEQFF. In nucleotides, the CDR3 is TGTGCCAGCAGCTTCCCCATAGCGGGGGGTTCCTACAATGAGCAGTTCTTC.

The CDR3 nucleotides read TGTGCCAGCAGCTTAGGGAGGCTAGCGAAATACAATGAGCAGTTCTTC. It codes for CASSLGRLAKYNEQFF. The genes are TRBV7-8 and TRBJ2-1; TRBD2 is a possible D gene (6 bases). The germline V gene encodes CDR1 SGHVS and CDR2 FQNEAQ. V gave up 1 base and J gave up 4 bases, with 14 bases separating them. There are 16 residues in the CDR3.

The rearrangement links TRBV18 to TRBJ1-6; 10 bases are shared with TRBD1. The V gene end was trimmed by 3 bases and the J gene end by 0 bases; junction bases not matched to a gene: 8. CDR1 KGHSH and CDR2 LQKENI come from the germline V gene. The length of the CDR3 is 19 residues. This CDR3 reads CASSPQVDRGFSYNSPLHF. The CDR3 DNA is TGTGCCAGCTCACCGCAGGTGGACAGGGGGTTCTCCTATAATTCACCCCTCCACTTT.

Here the CDR3 reads CASSTKRTGYEQYF. CDR3 DNA sequence: TGTGCCAGCAGCACCAAGCGGACAGGTTACGAGCAGTACTTC. The chain employs TRBV7-9 and TRBJ2-7, with 7 bases lining up with TRBD1. CDR3 length equals 14 residues. V gave up 5 bases and J gave up 4 bases; unmatched junction bases: 8. Germline loops: CDR1 SEHNR, CDR2 FQNEAQ (reference sequence).

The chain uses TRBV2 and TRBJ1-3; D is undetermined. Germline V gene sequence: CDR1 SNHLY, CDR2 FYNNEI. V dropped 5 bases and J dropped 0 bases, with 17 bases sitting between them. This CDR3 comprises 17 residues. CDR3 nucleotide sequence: TGTGCCAGCAGTTACTCCCCCCTAGAAAGCTCTGGAAACACCATATATTTT. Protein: CASSYSPLESSGNTIYF.

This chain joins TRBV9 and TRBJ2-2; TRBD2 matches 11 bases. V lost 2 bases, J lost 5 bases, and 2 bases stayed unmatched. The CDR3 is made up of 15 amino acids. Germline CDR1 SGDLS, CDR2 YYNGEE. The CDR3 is CASSVRLAGTGELFF. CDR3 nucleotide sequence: TGTGCCAGCAGCGTCCGACTAGCGGGAACCGGGGAGCTGTTTTTT.

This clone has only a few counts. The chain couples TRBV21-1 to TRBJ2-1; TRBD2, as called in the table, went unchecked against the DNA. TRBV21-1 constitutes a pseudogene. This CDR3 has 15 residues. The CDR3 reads CASSQPGLDYNEQFF. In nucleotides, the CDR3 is TGTGCCAGCAGCCAACCGGGACTTGACTACAATGAGCAGTTCTTC.

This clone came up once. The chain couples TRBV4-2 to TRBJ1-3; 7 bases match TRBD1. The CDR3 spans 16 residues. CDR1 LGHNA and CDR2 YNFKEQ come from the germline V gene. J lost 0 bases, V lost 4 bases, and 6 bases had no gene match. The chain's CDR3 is CASSLGGGNSGNTIYF. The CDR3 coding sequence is TGTGCCAGCAGCCTAGGGGGCGGAAACTCTGGAAACACCATATATTTT.

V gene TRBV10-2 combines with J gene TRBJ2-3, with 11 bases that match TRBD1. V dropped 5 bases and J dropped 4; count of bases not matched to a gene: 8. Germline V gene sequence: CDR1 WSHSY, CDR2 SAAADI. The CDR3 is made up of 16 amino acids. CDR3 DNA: TGCGCCAGCAGTTCACCGGGACAGGGGGATTCAGATACGCAGTATTTT. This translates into CASSSPGQGDSDTQYF.